This T cell receptor (beta chain) was obtained from a study of T cells in lung cancer brain metastases (dated by TCRdb to between 2018 and 2020). Regarding the study in general: Of the 20 patients, approximately 18 had a history of tobacco use, with a median of 40 pack-years. Of the 20 to 25 patients, roughly 17 received no interval therapy between resection of the primary and resection of the metastasis. A median interval of about a year was observed between acquisition of the primary and brain metastasis specimens. The study compared TCR beta CDR3 repertoires of fully resected primary non-small cell lung cancers with those of paired brain metastases. The cohort comprised some 20 patients contributing some 40 specimens, one primary lung lesion and one brain metastasis each. A median age at first diagnosis of more than 55 years was recorded for the patients, of whom about 9 were male and some twelve were female. Primary and metastatic specimens both had an average DNA integrity number of roughly 4, with no significant difference between the two sites.

Patients underwent resection for synchronous oligometastatic disease or delayed recurrence of a solitary brain metastasis. To avoid including cancers other than NSCLC, any patient with a history of multiple malignancies was excluded. Tumor areas were macrodissected from five deparaffinized around 9.1 um unstained sections under guidance from marked H&E slides. Every specimen was formalin-fixed and paraffin-embedded (FFPE). The AllPrep DNA/RNA FFPE Kit was used for extraction of genomic DNA. The CDR3 contains 13 residues, cysteine and phenylalanine counted. The kept DNA is CDR3 alone, 39 bases in frame from the first base. From the germline V gene, CDR1 is LGHNA and CDR2 is YNFKEQ. The trim is 0 bases for V and 12 bases for J, with a gap of 14 bases between the germline ends. What the authors observed across the whole study: In brain metastases, the ten most abundant clones accounted for a significantly larger fraction of the repertoire than in primaries, a finding that suggests clonal expansion. Significantly fewer unique productive clones were found in brain metastases than in paired primaries (median approximately 1,500 versus 4,500). Effects of preoperative corticosteroids on T cell infiltration in brain metastases could not be controlled. DNA fragmentation in the FFPE samples may have prevented recovery of the complete infiltrating T cell repertoire. Most clones were found to be lesion-specific, and limited overlap was observed between paired lesions (mean Morisita index about 0.24).

Between roughly 2 and 5.5 ug genomic DNA was input per sample, with paired samples receiving equal DNA input. TCR beta libraries were constructed with the immunoSEQ hsTCRbeta Kit, with multiplexed V and J gene primers used across two PCR steps. The pooled libraries, together with positive and negative controls, were sequenced on an Illumina MiSeq running a 100-cycle paired-end protocol. The authors processed their data as follows. The immunoSEQ vendor processed the raw data into normalized, annotated TCR beta repertoire reports. Richness was counted as unique clones by nucleotide sequence, and total richness was extrapolated with the iChao1 and Efron-Thisted estimators. Paired lesions were characterized and compared using Pielou's evenness, Simpson's index, top-ten clone proportional abundance, and the Morisita overlap index. The table comes from immuneACCESS by way of TCRdb, which keeps in-frame sequences with V and J called. Part of the clones is missing from these tables; in studies checked, under half for an unresolved V gene and the rest for unknown reasons. V, J and clone size were drawn from that table, and D and trimming were deduced from the DNA. This sample holds approximately 1,700 clones; approximately 90% were observed only once. 6.3% of the sample is held by the ten biggest clonotypes.

Remarks on this clone: Its antigen target is currently unknown. Base-call qualities are not available, and no considerably larger clone is one nucleotide away.

Recombination connected TRBV4-2 to TRBJ1-1, with TRBD1 tentatively as D gene (5 bases match). Material: tumor tissue from a brain metastasis. In the paper's terms, the cell subset or site label means: paired resected brain metastasis. The TCR originated in a man in his 60s with non-small cell lung cancer that had spread to the brain. The encoded CDR3 is CASSQDKGSTSFF. The nucleotides are TGTGCCAGCAGCCAAGATAAGGGGAGTACCTCTTTCTTT.